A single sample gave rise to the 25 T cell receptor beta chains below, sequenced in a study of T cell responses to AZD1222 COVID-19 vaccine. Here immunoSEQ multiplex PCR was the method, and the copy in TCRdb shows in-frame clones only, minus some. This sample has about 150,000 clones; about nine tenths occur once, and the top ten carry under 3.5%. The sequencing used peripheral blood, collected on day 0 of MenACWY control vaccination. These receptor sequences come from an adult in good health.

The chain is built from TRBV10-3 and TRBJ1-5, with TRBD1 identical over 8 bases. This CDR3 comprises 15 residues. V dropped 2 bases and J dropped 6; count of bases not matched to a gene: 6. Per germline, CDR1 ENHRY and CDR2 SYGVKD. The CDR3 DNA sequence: TGTGCCATCAGTGAGAGCGGACAGGGCGGTCAGCCCCAGCATTTT. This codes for CAISESGQGGQPQHF.

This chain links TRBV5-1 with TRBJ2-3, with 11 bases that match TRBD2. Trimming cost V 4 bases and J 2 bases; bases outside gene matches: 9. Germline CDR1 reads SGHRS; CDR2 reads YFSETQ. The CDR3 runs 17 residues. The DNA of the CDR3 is TGCGCCAGCAGCCAGAGACTAGCGGGAAGGAACACAGATACGCAGTATTTT. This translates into CASSQRLAGRNTDTQYF.

The CDR3 is CASSQEGNLRGYTF. The CDR3, as DNA: TGCGCCAGCAGCCAAGAAGGGAATTTGAGGGGCTACACCTTC. The gene calls are TRBV4-3 and TRBJ1-2; D unclear. The V end lost 0 bases, the J end lost 8 bases, and 13 bases lay between the germline ends. This CDR3 has 14 amino acids. Germline assignment: CDR1 LGHNA and CDR2 YSLEER.

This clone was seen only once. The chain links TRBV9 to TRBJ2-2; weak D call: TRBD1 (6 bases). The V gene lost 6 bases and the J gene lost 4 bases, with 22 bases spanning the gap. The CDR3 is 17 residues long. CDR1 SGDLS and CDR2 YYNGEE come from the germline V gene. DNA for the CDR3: TGTGCCAGCACTCCCTGGGCAGGGGCCCGGGGCACCGGGGAGCTGTTTTTT. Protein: CASTPWAGARGTGELFF.

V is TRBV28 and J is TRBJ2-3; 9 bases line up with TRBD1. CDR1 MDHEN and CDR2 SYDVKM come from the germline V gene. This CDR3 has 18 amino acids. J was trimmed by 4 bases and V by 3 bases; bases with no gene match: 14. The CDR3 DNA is TGTGCCAGCAGTTTCTGGAGTGGGACAGGGTCTTCCGCAGATACGCAGTATTTT. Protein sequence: CASSFWSGTGSSADTQYF.

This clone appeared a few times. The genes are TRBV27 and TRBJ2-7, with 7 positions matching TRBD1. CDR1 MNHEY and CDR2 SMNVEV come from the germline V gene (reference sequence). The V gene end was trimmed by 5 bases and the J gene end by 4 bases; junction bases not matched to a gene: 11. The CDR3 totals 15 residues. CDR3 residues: CASSRGRGLTYEQYF. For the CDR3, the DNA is TGTGCCAGCAGTCGGGGAAGGGGGCTTACTTACGAGCAGTACTTC.

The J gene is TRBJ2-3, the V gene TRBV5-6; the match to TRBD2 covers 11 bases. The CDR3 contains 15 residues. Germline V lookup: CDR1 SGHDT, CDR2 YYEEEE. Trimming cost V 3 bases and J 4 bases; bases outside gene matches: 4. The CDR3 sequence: CASSYTSGSADTQYF. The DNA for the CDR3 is TGTGCCAGCAGCTATACTAGCGGGAGTGCAGATACGCAGTATTTT.

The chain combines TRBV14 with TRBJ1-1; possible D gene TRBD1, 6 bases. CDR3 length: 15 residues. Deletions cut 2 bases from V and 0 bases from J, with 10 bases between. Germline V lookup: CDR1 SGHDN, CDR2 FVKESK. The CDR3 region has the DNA TGTGCCAGCAGCCAAACGGACAGAATGAACACTGAAGCTTTCTTT. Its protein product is CASSQTDRMNTEAFF.

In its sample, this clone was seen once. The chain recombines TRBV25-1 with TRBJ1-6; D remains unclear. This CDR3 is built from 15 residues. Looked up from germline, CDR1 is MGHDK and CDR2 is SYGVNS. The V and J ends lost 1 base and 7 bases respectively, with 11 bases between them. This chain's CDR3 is CASSELFGGNSPLHF. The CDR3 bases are TGTGCCAGCAGTGAATTGTTTGGAGGGAATTCACCCCTCCACTTT. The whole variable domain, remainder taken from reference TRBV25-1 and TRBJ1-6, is EADIYQTPRYLVIGTGKKITLECSQTMGHDKMYWYQQDPGMELHLIHYSYGVNSTEKGDLSSESTVSRIRTEHFPLTLESARPSHTSQYLCASSELFGGNSPLHFGNGTRLTVT.

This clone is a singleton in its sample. CDR3 residues: CSVSQGARSPLHF. DNA of the CDR3: TGCAGCGTGAGCCAGGGAGCGAGATCACCCCTCCACTTT. The chain couples TRBV29-1 to TRBJ1-6; the D gene is possibly TRBD1 (5 bases). CDR1 SQVTM and CDR2 ANQGSEA come from the germline V gene. The CDR3 is 13 residues long. V lost 6 bases to trimming and J lost 10 bases, with 16 bases between them. Filled out from reference TRBV29-1 and TRBJ1-6, the complete variable domain reads SAVISQKPSRDICQRGTSLTIQCQVDSQVTMMFWYRQQPGQSLTLIATANQGSEATYESGFVIDKFPISRPNLTFSTLTVSNMSPEDSSIYLCSVSQGARSPLHFGNGTRLTVT.

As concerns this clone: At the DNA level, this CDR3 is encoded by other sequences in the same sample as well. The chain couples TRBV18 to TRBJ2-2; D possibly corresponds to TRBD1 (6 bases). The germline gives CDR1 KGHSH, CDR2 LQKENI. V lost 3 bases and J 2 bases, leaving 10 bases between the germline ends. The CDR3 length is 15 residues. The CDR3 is CASSPRTANTGELFF. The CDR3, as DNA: TGTGCCAGCTCACCGAGGACAGCAAACACCGGGGAGCTGTTTTTT.

CDR3: CASTRTGNNEQFF. The CDR3 nucleotides are TGTGCCAGCACCCGAACAGGAAACAATGAGCAGTTCTTC. The chain carries TRBV3-1 (or the pseudogene TRBV3-2) and TRBJ2-1; D is perhaps TRBD1 (5 bases). CDR3 size: 13 residues. V was shortened by 7 bases and J by 5 bases, with 12 bases between the two germline ends. CDR1 is LGHDT, CDR2 YNNKEL, per germline (reference sequence).

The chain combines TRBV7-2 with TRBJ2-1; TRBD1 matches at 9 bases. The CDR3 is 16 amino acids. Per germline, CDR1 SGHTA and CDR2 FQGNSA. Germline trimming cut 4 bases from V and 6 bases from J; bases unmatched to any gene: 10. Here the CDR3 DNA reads TGTGCCAGCAGCTCGTTCGGGACAGGGAGCAGCAATGAGCAGTTCTTC. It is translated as CASSSFGTGSSNEQFF. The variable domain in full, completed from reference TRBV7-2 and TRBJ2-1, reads GAGVSQSPSNKVTEKGKDVELRCDPISGHTALYWYRQSLGQGLEFLIYFQGNSAPDKSGLPSDRFSAERTGGSVSTLTIQRTQQEDSAVYLCASSSFGTGSSNEQFFGPGTRLTVL.

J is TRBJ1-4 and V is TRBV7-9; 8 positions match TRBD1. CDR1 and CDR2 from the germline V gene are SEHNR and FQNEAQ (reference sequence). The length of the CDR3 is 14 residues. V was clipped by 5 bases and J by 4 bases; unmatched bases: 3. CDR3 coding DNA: TGTGCCAGCAGCAAGACAGGGGTTAATGAAAAACTGTTTTTT. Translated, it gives CASSKTGVNEKLFF.

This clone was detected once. The DNA for the CDR3 is TGTGCCACCAGTGATTGGGGACAATACAATGAGCAGTTCTTC. Protein sequence: CATSDWGQYNEQFF. V is TRBV24-1 and J is TRBJ2-1; D is possibly TRBD1 (6 bases). The V and J ends lost 2 bases and 4 bases respectively, with 8 bases between them. This CDR3 region has 14 residues. Germline loops: CDR1 KGHDR, CDR2 SFDVKD.

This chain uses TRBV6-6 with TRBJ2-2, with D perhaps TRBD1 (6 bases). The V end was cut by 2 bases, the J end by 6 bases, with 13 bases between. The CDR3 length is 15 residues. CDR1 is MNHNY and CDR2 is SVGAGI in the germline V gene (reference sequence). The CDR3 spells CASSYAGPGAGELFF. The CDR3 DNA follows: TGTGCCAGCAGTTACGCTGGACCAGGGGCCGGGGAGCTGTTTTTT.

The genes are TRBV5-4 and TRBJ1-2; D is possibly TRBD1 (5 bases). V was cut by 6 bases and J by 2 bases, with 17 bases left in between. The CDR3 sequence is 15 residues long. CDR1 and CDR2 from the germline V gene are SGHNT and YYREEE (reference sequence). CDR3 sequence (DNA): TGTGCCAGCAAGTATGGGGGACCTCTAAACTATGGCTACACCTTC. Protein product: CASKYGGPLNYGYTF.

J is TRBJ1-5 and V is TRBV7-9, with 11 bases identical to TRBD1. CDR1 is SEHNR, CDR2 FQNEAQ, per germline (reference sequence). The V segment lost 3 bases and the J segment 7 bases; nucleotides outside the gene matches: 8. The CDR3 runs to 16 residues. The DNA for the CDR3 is TGTGCCAGCAGCTTGTACCGGGACAGGGGGAACCAGCCCCAGCATTTT. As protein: CASSLYRDRGNQPQHF.

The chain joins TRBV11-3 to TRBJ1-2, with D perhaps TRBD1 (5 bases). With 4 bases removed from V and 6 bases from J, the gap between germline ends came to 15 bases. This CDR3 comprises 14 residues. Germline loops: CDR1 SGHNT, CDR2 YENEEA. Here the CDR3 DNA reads TGTGCCAGCAGCTCAGGGTTCGGTTTGGATGGCTACACCTTC. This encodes CASSSGFGLDGYTF.

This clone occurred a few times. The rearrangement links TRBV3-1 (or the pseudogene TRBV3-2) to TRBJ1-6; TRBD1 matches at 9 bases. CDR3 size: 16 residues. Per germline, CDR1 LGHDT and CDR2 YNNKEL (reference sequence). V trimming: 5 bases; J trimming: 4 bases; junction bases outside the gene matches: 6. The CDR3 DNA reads TGTGCCAGCAGCGCGACGGACAGGGGATATAATTCACCCCTCCACTTT. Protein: CASSATDRGYNSPLHF.

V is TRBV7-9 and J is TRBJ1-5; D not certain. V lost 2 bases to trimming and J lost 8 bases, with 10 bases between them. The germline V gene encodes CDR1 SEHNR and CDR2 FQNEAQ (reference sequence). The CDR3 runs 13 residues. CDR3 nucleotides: TGTGCCAGCAGCTTAAGTCAGTGGAAGCCCCAGCATTTT. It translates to CASSLSQWKPQHF.

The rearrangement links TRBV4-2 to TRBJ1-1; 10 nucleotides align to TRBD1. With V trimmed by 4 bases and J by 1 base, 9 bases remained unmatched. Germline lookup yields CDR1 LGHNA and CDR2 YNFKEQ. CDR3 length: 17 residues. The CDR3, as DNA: TGTGCCAGCAGCCGAACCGGGACAGGGGTTGGGAACACTGAAGCTTTCTTT. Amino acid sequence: CASSRTGTGVGNTEAFF.

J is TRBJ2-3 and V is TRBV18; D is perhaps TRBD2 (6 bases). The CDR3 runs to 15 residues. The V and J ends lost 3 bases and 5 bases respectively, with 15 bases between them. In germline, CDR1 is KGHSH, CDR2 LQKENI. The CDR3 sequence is CASSPGRDPEDTQYF. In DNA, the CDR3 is TGTGCCAGCTCACCGGGGCGGGATCCGGAAGATACGCAGTATTTT.

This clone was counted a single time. This CDR3 is CASSPTGMGNEQYF. CDR3 nucleotide sequence: TGTGCCAGCAGCCCGACAGGGATGGGCAACGAGCAGTACTTC. This rearrangement joins TRBV9 to TRBJ2-7, with TRBD1 matching over 7 bases. The J segment lost 5 bases and the V segment lost 4 bases, leaving 9 bases of the junction unmatched. The CDR3 runs to 14 residues. Germline V gene data show CDR1 as SGDLS and CDR2 as YYNGEE.

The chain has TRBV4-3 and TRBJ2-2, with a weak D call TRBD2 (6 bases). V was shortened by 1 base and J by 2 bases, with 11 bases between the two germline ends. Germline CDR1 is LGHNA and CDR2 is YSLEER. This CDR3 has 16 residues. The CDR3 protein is CASSQGTGTNTGELFF. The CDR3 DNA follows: TGCGCCAGCAGCCAAGGGACCGGGACTAACACCGGGGAGCTGTTTTTT.